The source of this T cell receptor (beta chain) is a study of T cell changes during pregnancy in multiple sclerosis (dated by TCRdb to between 2017 and 2020). A note on the overall study: In women with multiple sclerosis, the researchers looked at how the T cell repertoire shifted as pregnancy progressed.

As for this clone: Its antigen remains unidentified. The input lacks base qualities; no much larger clone sits a single base away.

From a lookup of the germline V gene, CDR1 and CDR2 are SGHRS and YFSETQ. The CDR3 holds 16 amino acids from the cysteine to the phenylalanine. Left in the record is the CDR3 DNA by itself, 48 bases read in frame from the first base. At the junction V is shortened by 3 bases and J by 1 base, with 16 bases in between. The library was generated by the immunoSEQ multiplex PCR assay. Entries here come from immuneACCESS through TCRdb and include only in-frame sequences with V and J called. Some clones fail to appear in such tables; in the studies checked, an unresolved V gene covers under half of the shortfall, and the cause of the remainder is unknown. Recorded for this sample are 95,000 to 150,000 clones; about 93% of them occurred a single time. The leading ten clones occupy approximately 6.3% of the sample.

Sequenced material: peripheral blood, taken before pregnancy. The rearrangement joined TRBV5-1 to TRBJ2-5, with a tentative D gene TRBD1 over 6 matching bases. This receptor was identified in a female donor with multiple sclerosis, enrolled in a pregnancy study. CDR3 loop: CASSSDITGIQETQYF. In nucleotide form, the sequence is TGCGCCAGCAGCTCAGATATTACAGGGATCCAAGAGACCCAGTACTTC.